This TCR beta chain was profiled in a study of cytomegalovirus exposure and HLA in healthy donors listed by TCRdb under 2017. Context from the whole study: According to an earlier analysis of around 600 of the donors, some 170 million T cells yielded roughly 110 million unique TCR beta sequences and 250 to 350 Gb of sequence data. High-throughput TCR immunosequencing, statistical association of individual TCRs with disease status, and machine learning were combined to predict cytomegalovirus infection status. In a later analysis, previously published TCR beta repertoires from about 670 donors were re-analyzed and high-resolution HLA genotyping was added so that TCR occurrence patterns could be studied. The T cell repertoires of 666 subjects were profiled by immunosequencing and related to cytomegalovirus serostatus. An earlier analysis of around 580 of the donors used high-throughput TCR beta sequencing to judge whether each TCR beta V gene segment behaved as functional or pseudogenic. Roughly five DR-DQ haplotypes were treated as single units for association and clustering because of strong linkage in the cohort. Among the roughly 430 genotyped donors, under 90% belonged to the genetic ancestry cluster associated with self-reported Caucasian donors. In the later analysis, no new phenotypic data were used to find candidate immune exposures; instead, reliance was placed on TCR beta sequences and their occurrence across donors. Along with the roughly 700-subject first cohort, a separate validation cohort of over 90 different subjects was used. Alongside the repertoire data, information on donor age, sex, ethnicity and CMV serostatus was compiled. Typing coverage differed by locus: A, B, C, DRB1 and DQB1 were typed in about 629-640 donors, DQA1 in about 500, DPA1 in 600 to 610, and DPB1 in just under 490. Both class I and class II loci were covered by HLA typing, at four-digit resolution. An early release that covered about 600 HLA-typed donors contained approximately 300 gigabases of sequencing data and 85 million to 100 million unique TCR sequences. On average, around 240,000 unique TCR beta nucleotide sequences were sequenced per donor among 398 genotyped donors of the cohort, with around 19% of those sequences being non-productive. A later genetic analysis took genome-wide SNP genotypes for about 55% of the roughly 700 donors and used that subset as a discovery cohort. All discovery cohort repertoires had been generated on a single sequencing platform. The study aimed to test whether cataloging public T cell receptors could reveal signatures of past pathogen exposure.

Results and caveats for the whole study, not just this receptor: A later analysis found that TCR association rates varied across HLA loci, with DRB1 alleles showing the most associated TCRs and HLA-C alleles the fewest. According to a later genetic analysis, donors in an Asian-associated ancestry cluster had fewer N-insertions in productive TCRs than the approximately 700-donor mean. Cytomegalovirus status was reported to be diagnosed by the classifier with high specificity and sensitivity in both the original and validation cohorts. In an earlier analysis of a few hundred of the donors, most TCR beta V segments were observed in productive rearrangements about 90% or about 30% of the time, broadly matching IMGT annotations. A later analysis found that most CMV-associated TCR beta chains appeared HLA-restricted, with HLA associations seemingly driven largely by CMV exposure. Sequencing depth was assumed to be roughly uniform across donors in the presence/absence analyses, though that assumption may not hold. Linkage disequilibrium might explain the correlated functional status among segregating V segments, but an unknown experimental factor could not be excluded. In a later analysis, several top co-occurrence clusters were reported to appear linked to parvovirus B19, influenza, CMV and Epstein-Barr virus. The authors suggested that the approach could potentially be generalized to other disease states and immunological phenotypes. A later analysis associated 15,000 to 20,000 TCR beta sequences with specific HLA alleles at a false discovery rate of 0.05. An association between a missense DCLRE1C variant and V-gene and J-gene trimming of TCR beta chains was found in a later genetic analysis and replicated in an independent cohort. A total of fewer than 200 TCR beta chains were listed by the study as associated with cytomegalovirus. A group of highly shared sequence variants was considered likely to be a technical artifact of the sequencing pipeline. The earlier analysis of approximately 560 of the donors excluded some 15 rarely observed V segments, including chromosome 9 orphons, because counts were too low. For the cohort, immune exposure information was limited to CMV serostatus. Because some donors lacked HLA typing at each locus, the association tests relied only on the typed subset. A further reported finding was that TCR beta sequences accurately predicted the HLA-A and HLA-B alleles for most subjects in the first cohort. Strong co-occurrence of HLA alleles, especially DR and DQ, made assigning TCR associations to individual alleles difficult. Most TCR sequences were observed very rarely across donors, whereas some public TCRs were present in many individuals. In a later analysis, HLA-associated TCR beta chains were found to be more clonally expanded and to have lower generation probabilities than equally common non-associated chains. Only TCR beta chains were sequenced in this cohort, and the absence of alpha or paired-chain data limited detectable features. Because the 87-base-pair reads could not distinguish some IMGT-functional V segments, including TRBV6-2 and TRBV6-3, those segments were excluded. In vitro tests confirmed that a few of the cytomegalovirus-associated TCR beta chains recognize cytomegalovirus antigens.

Measured from the cysteine to the phenylalanine, the CDR3 is 17 residues long. Of the read, only the CDR3 DNA is kept; its 51 bases are in frame from base 1. Sequences LNHDA (CDR1) and SQIVND (CDR2) are obtained from the germline V gene (reference sequence). Relative to germline, V is 1 base shorter and J is 4 bases shorter, with 20 bases between their ends. About this clone: Its antigen is still unknown. Base qualities are missing; no much larger clone stands one base away.

The library relied on the immunoSEQ multiplex PCR assay. For the multiplex PCR, a mixture combining 60 forward primers for TCR Vbeta segments and 13 reverse primers for TCR Jbeta segments was used. Amplification of the CDR3 region of rearranged TCR beta genes was performed with a multiplex PCR assay on genomic DNA. The amplified TCR beta libraries were sequenced on the Illumina HiSeq System as 87-base-pair reads. In the authors' own workflow: A later analysis tallied roughly 78 million unique TCR beta chains across the 666 repertoires, and about 12 million of those chains were shared by two or more donors. A nearest-neighbor algorithm error-corrected the raw reads and collapsed the reads into unique sequences, merging closely related sequences to remove PCR and sequencing errors. V, D and J gene segments were assigned by aligning CDR3 sequences to IMGT reference sequences. For a sequence to be retained, a match of at least six nucleotides to both a V gene segment and a J gene segment was required. Rearrangements were classified as productive when the CDR3 lacked stop codons and remained in frame with V and J, and all other rearrangements were classified as non-productive. Following IMGT convention, CDR3 was defined as the stretch from the second conserved V-encoded cysteine up to the conserved J-encoded phenylalanine. Sequences without an unambiguous match to a single V gene segment were excluded from the earlier analysis of about 600 of the donors. In an earlier analysis of 587 of the donors, V segments were called functional above 56.7% productive rearrangements and were called segregating when the between-donor standard deviation exceeded 5%. To diagnose cytomegalovirus status from the catalog of TCR beta chain sequences, a statistical classification framework was built. In a later analysis, V and J genes were assigned by comparing TCR nucleotide sequences against IMGT/GENE-DB human TR gene sequences. The TCRdist pipeline was used in a later analysis to assign CDR3 sequences and most-parsimonious VDJ recombination scenarios. In a later analysis, each TCR beta chain was defined by its CDR3 amino acid sequence together with its V-gene family, and reads without a unique V-gene family were excluded. As a way to deal with suspected cross-contamination and a sequencing artifact, a later analysis dropped 450 to 600 nucleotide sequences that were highly shared and had low generation probability. In a later analysis, a clonal expansion index was calculated for each public chain from normalized within-repertoire ranks of inferred template counts. A later analysis computed generation probabilities with a VDJ recombination model fitted to out-of-frame rearrangements, and checked the results against IGoR. A later analysis scored TCR-TCR, TCR-HLA and TCR-CMV co-occurrence with hypergeometric tests, applying a repertoire-size bias correction to TCR pairs. A later analysis estimated false discovery rates by permuting HLA or CMV assignments 20 times. A later analysis grouped co-occurring TCRs with DBSCAN, adding TCRdist sequence similarity when clustering within HLA-allele-positive subsets. Repertoires with fewer than 30,000 or more than 120,000 public chains, plus five repertoires with anomalous nucleotide sharing, were excluded from co-occurrence clustering. Not all clones reach the TCRdb copy of this immuneACCESS table, which keeps in-frame sequences only. Checked studies attribute under half of the gap to unresolved V genes and leave the rest unexplained. The DNA gave D and trimming, while V, J and clone size come from that table. Here the sample has approximately 100,000 clones; 75% occur a single time. The ten biggest clones cover 11% to 15% of the sample.

The cohort comprised some 730 healthy bone marrow donors. Cohort members were all nominally healthy when sampled, although unrecorded immune exposures were likely present. The donor tested CMV seropositive and was one of the 289 seropositive cohort members. A peripheral blood sample was provided by each donor, and peripheral blood mononuclear cells were used for TCR beta sequencing. Genomic DNA was extracted from the blood cell samples with the Qiagen DNeasy Blood Extraction Kit. The sequence links TRBV19 to TRBJ2-7, with no confidently assigned D gene. This receptor was identified in a male donor in good health and CMV-seropositive. Sequencing was carried out using PBMCs. CDR3 loop: CASSIADTGPSFYEQYF. In nucleotides, the sequence is TGTGCCAGTAGTATAGCCGACACCGGCCCTTCCTTTTACGAGCAGTACTTC.